This T cell receptor (beta chain) was documented in a study of CD8 T cells in Susac syndrome. Study-wide results and limits: It was in TEMRA cells and active patients that Susac CD8+ clonal expansion peaked. In total CD8+ repertoires, sixteen Susac-specific public clones were found, and in CD8+ TEMRA repertoires, a few were found.

RNA amounts of 0.5 to 1 ug underwent reverse transcription with random hexamers. The method of amplification for TCR beta CDR3 was immunoSEQ multiplex PCR, covering 54 Vbeta and 13 Jbeta. A single record per CDR3 protein comes from TCRdb applying MiXCR to the immunoSEQ multiplex PCR reads. The data contain some 200,000 distinct CDR3 sequences, around 93% of them singletons. The recently defined diagnostic criteria for definite or probable disease were met by the Susac syndrome patients. The CDR3 totals 15 residues. CDR1 and CDR2 (germline): MGHDK, SYGVNS. Trimming took 7 bases from V and 11 from J, leaving 24 bases between them. A note on this clonotype: Its antigen is undetermined.

The chain is built from TRBV25-1 and TRBJ1-5, with D possibly matching TRBD1 (5 bases). This TCR was recovered from a human donor with Susac syndrome. Specimen: CD8+ T cells from PBMCs. The CDR3: CASMISGPPVGTQHF. In DNA, the CDR3 is TGTGCCAGCATGATCTCGGGGCCTCCTGTCGGGACCCAGCATTTT. The entire variable domain, with the rest obtained from reference TRBV25-1 and TRBJ1-5, is as follows: EADIYQTPRYLVIGTGKKITLECSQTMGHDKMYWYQQDPGMELHLIHYSYGVNSTEKGDLSSESTVSRIRTEHFPLTLESARPSHTSQYLCASMISGPPVGTQHFGDGTRLSIL.